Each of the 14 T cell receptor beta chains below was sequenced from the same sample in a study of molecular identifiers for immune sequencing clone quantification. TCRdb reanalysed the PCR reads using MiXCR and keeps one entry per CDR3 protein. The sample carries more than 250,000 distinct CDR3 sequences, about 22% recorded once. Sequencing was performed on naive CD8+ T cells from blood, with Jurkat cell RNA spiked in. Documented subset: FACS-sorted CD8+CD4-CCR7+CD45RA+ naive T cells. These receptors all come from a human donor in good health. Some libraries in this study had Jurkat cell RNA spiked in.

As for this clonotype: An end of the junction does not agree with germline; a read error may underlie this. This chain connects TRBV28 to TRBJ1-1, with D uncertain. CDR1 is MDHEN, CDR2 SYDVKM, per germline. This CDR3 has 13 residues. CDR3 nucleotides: TGTGCCAGCAGTTTTTACAAGAACACTGTAGCTTTCTTT. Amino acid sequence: CASSFYKNTVAFF.

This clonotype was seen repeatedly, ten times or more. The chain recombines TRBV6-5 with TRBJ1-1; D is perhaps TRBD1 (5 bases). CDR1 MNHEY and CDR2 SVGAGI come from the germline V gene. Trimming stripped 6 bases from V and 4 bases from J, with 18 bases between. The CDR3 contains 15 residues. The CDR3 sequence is CASSPGAGWATEAFF. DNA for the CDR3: TGTGCCAGCAGCCCCGGGGCAGGTTGGGCCACTGAAGCTTTCTTT.

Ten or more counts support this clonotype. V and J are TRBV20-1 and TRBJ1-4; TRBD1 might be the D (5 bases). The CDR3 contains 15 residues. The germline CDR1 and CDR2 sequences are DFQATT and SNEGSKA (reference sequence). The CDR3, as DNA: TGCAGCGTCGGGGGGGATGATGCAACTAATGAAAAACTGTTTTTT. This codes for CSVGGDDATNEKLFF.

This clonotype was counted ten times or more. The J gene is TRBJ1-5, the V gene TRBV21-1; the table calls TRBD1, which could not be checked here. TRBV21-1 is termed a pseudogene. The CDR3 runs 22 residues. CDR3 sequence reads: CASSKGEIQGRGSMLSNQPQHF. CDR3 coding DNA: TGTGCCAGCAGCAAAGGAGAAATACAGGGAAGGGGGAGTATGTTAAGCAATCAGCCCCAGCATTTT.

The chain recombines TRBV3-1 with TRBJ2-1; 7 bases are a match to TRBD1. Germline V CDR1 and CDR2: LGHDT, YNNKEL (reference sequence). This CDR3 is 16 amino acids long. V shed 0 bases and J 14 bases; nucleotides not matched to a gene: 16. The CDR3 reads CASSQDVSLGARGKFF. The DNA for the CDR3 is TGTGCCAGCAGCCAAGACGTATCCCTTGGGGCCAGGGGGAAGTTCTTC.

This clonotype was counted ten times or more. This CDR3 reads CASSLERQYEQYF. CDR3 sequence (DNA): TGTGCCAGCAGCTTAGAACGACAGTACGAGCAGTACTTC. This rearrangement joins TRBV13 to TRBJ2-7, with D possibly matching TRBD1 (5 bases). The V gene lost 1 base and the J gene lost 4 bases, with 8 bases spanning the gap. CDR1 and CDR2 from the germline V gene are PRHDT and FYEKMQ (reference sequence). The CDR3 contains 13 residues.

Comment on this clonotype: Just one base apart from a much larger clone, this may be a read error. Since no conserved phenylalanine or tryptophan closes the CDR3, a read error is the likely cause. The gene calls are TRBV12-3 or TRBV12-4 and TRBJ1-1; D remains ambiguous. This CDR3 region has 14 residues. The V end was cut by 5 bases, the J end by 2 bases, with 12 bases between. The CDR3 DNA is TGTGCCAGCAGTGGGTGGGGAGAAAACACTGAAGCTTTCCTT. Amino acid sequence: CASSGWGENTEAFL.

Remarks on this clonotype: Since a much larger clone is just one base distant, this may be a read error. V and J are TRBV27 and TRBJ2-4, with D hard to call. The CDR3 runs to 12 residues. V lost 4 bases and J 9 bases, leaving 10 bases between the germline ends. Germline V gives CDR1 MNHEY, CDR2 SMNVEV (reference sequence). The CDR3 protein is CASSSYGSIQYF. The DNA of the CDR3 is TGTGCCAGCAGTTCCTACGGAAGCATTCAGTACTTC.

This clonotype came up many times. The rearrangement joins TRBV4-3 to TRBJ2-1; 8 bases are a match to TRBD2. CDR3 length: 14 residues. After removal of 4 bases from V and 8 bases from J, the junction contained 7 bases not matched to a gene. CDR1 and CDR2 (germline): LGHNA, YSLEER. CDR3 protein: CASSPGLVTHEQFF. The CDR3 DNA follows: TGCGCCAGCAGCCCGGGACTAGTAACCCATGAGCAGTTCTTC.

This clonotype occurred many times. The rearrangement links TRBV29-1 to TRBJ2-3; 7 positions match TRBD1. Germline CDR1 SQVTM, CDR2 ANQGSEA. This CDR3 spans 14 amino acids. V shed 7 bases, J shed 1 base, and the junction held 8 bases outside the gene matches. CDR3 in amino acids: CSGGTGVGTDTQYF. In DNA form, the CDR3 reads TGCAGCGGGGGAACAGGGGTGGGCACAGATACGCAGTATTTT.

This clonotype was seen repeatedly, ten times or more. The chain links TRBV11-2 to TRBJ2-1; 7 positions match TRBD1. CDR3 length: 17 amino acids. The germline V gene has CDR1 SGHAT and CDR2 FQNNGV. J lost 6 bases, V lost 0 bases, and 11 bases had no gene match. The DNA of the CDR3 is TGTGCCAGCAGCTTAGACCCAGGGGGTGGCCTCGGCAATGAGCAGTTCTTC. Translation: CASSLDPGGGLGNEQFF.

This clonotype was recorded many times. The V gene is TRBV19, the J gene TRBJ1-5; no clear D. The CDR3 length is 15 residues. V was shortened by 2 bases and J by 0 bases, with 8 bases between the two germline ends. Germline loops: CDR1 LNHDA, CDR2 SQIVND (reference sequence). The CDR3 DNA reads TGTGCCAGTAGTATAATCCAGTATAGCAATCAGCCCCAGCATTTT. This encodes CASSIIQYSNQPQHF.

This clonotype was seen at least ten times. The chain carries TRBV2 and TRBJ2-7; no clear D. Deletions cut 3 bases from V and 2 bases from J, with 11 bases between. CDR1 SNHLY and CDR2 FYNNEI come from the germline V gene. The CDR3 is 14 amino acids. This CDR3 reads CASSEGNRAYEQYF. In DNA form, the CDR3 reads TGTGCCAGCAGTGAGGGTAACCGCGCCTACGAGCAGTACTTC.

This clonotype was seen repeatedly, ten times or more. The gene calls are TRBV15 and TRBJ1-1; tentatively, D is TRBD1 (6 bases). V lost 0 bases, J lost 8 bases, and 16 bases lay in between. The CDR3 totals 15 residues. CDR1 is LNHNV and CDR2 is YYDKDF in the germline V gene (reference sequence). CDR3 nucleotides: TGTGCCACCAGCAGAGACTGGACAGTCGATAAGGAAGCTTTCTTT. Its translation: CATSRDWTVDKEAFF. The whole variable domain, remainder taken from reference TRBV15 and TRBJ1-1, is DAMVIQNPRYQVTQFGKPVTLSCSQTLNHNVMYWYQQKSSQAPKLLFHYYDKDFNNEADTPDNFQSRRPNTSFCFLDIRSPGLGDTAMYLCATSRDWTVDKEAFFGQGTRLTVV.